These T cell receptor beta chains were read from a single sample in a study of blood T cells in healthy people across ages. TCRdb ran MiXCR on the 5' RACE reads and lists one entry per CDR3 protein. Here the sample spans 780,000 or so distinct CDR3 sequences, about 55% being singletons. The sample was blood. These TCRs come from a man older than 75 in good health. CDR3s include the opening cysteine and the closing phenylalanine or tryptophan. A D gene is named only where the DNA matches it firmly. A row's size may be missing; if present it is once, few, many or a size class.

>-|TRBJ2-2|-|TRBV20-1
TGCAGTGCTAGAGATCCAGTAGCGAGAGCAGGCACCGGGGAGCTGTTTTTT
CSARDPVARAGTGELFF
>-|TRBJ2-7|-|TRBV21-1
TGTGCCAGCAGCGCGGATTATACGGGGGCGGCCACCTACGAGCAGTACTTC
CASSADYTGAATYEQYF
>-|TRBJ1-5|-|TRBV27
TGTGCCAGCAGTCTAAATGGGAGGGCGGGCAATCAGCCCCAGCATTTT
CASSLNGRAGNQPQHF
>-|TRBJ1-4|once|TRBV20-1
TGCAGTGCCAACTCGGGGACAACTAATGAAAAACTGTTTTTT
CSANSGTTNEKLFF
>TRBD2|TRBJ2-1|-|TRBV20-1
TGCAGTGCGCGGACTAGCGGGAGGTTCCCTGAGCAGTTCTTC
CSARTSGRFPEQFF
>-|TRBJ2-5|-|TRBV28
TGTGCCAGCTTGCTAAGGGGACAAAAAGAGACCCAGTACTTC
CASLLRGQKETQYF
>-|TRBJ2-7|few|TRBV20-1
TGCAGTGCTAGCTCTCTGGGACACGAGCAGTACTTC
CSASSLGHEQYF
>-|TRBJ2-7|-|TRBV2
TGTGCCAGCAGTGGGAGGTCATACTACGAGCAGTACTTC
CASSGRSYYEQYF
>TRBD2|TRBJ2-3|-|TRBV20-1
TGCAGTGCTAGTGGGCAGCGGGGGCACCCTAGCACAGATACGCAGTATTTT
CSASGQRGHPSTDTQYF
>-|TRBJ2-7|few|TRBV3-1
TGTGCCAGCAGCCCTCCTGAAGGGCTAGGTGTCGAGCAGTACTTC
CASSPPEGLGVEQYF
>-|TRBJ2-3|-|TRBV2
TGTGCCAGCATGGGAGAGGCAGATACGCAGTATTTT
CASMGEADTQYF
>TRBD2|TRBJ2-7|few|TRBV20-1
TGCAGTGCTAGTCCATTAAATAGCGGGAGCTCCTACGAGCAGTACTTC
CSASPLNSGSSYEQYF
>-|TRBJ2-3|-|TRBV4-1
TGCGCCAGCAGCCAACCGGAGGGGATTGCAGATACGCAGTATTTT
CASSQPEGIADTQYF
>TRBD1|TRBJ1-2|-|TRBV18
TGTGCCAGCTCACCACCTGGACAGGTGATGTTCGGCTACACCTTC
CASSPPGQVMFGYTF
>TRBD2|TRBJ2-5|-|TRBV20-1
TGCAGTGCCCAACTAGCGGGAGTTGGTGAGACCCAGTACTTC
CSAQLAGVGETQYF
>-|TRBJ2-1|-|TRBV29-1
TGCAGCGCCTTGGGGGGAGGCTCCTCCTACAATGAGCAGTTCTTC
CSALGGGSSYNEQFF
>TRBD1|TRBJ2-3|-|TRBV30
TGTGCCTGGCGTCCGGGACAGGGTCACAGATACGCGTATTTT
CAWRPGQGHRYAYF
>TRBD2|TRBJ2-3|few|TRBV3-1
TGTGCCAGCAGCCAAGATTCCCTAGCGGGAAGATACGCGTATTTT
CASSQDSLAGRYAYF
>-|TRBJ2-7|-|TRBV20-1
TGCAGTGCTAGTTTCCGCGGTAGACCCTACGAGCAGTACTTC
CSASFRGRPYEQYF
>TRBD2|TRBJ2-5|-|TRBV9
TGTGCCAGCAGCGGAACTGGGACTAGGGCCCAGTACTTC
CASSGTGTRAQYF
>TRBD2|TRBJ2-1|-|TRBV7-2
TGTGCCAGCAGCTCAACCGGGACTAGCGCCTCCTACAATGAGCAGTTCTTC
CASSSTGTSASYNEQFF
>TRBD1|TRBJ2-1|-|TRBV24-1
TGTGCCACCACCCCTGGAAGGGACAGGGGGTACAATGAGCAGTTCTTC
CATTPGRDRGYNEQFF
>-|TRBJ2-6|few|TRBV18
TGTGCCAGCTCACCAAAAATTCCATCGGGGGACGGGGCCAACGTCCTGACTTTC
CASSPKIPSGDGANVLTF
>-|TRBJ2-7|many|TRBV10-3
TGTGCCATCAGTGAGTCTGAGGACGGCGGCGGGTACGAGCAGTACTTC
CAISESEDGGGYEQYF
>-|TRBJ1-2|-|TRBV12-3/TRBV12-4
TGTGCCAGCAGTTTTCGGACAGTTAACTATGGCTACACCTTC
CASSFRTVNYGYTF
>-|TRBJ1-4|-|TRBV7-2
TGTGCCAGCAGCCTGGGGGCGAAAAAACTGTTTTTT
CASSLGAKKLFF
>TRBD2|TRBJ2-5|-|TRBV29-1
TGCAGCGTCCGAGGGCGGGGGGAAGAGACCCAGTACTTC
CSVRGRGEETQYF
>-|TRBJ2-7|-|TRBV29-1
TGCAGCGTTGGAATGGGGTCGACAGGCTCCTACGAGCAGTACTTC
CSVGMGSTGSYEQYF
>-|TRBJ1-2|-|TRBV2
TGTGCCAGCAGTGAAAGTAGGGCAACCTTCTATGGCTACACCTTC
CASSESRATFYGYTF
>TRBD1|TRBJ2-7|few|TRBV6-7
TGTGCCAGCAGTTCCCTGACAGGGGGTGTGTGTGAGCAGTACTTC
CASSSLTGGVCEQYF
>TRBD2|TRBJ2-7|many|TRBV28
TGTGCCAGCAGAGGGACTAGGGCCTACGAGCAGTACTTC
CASRGTRAYEQYF
>-|TRBJ1-6|-|TRBV27
TGTGCCAGCAGAGAGGGGTTAGGACGCTCCTATAATTCACCCCTCCACTTT
CASREGLGRSYNSPLHF
>TRBD1|TRBJ2-4|-|TRBV9
TGTGCCAGCAGCGCAGGGGGAGGGACAGGGGAAAGAGAGCAGTACTTC
CASSAGGGTGEREQYF
>-|TRBJ2-1|-|TRBV5-1
TGCGCCAGCAGCTTGGAAGGGCGGCCCTACAATGAGCAGTTCTTC
CASSLEGRPYNEQFF
>TRBD1|TRBJ2-7|-|TRBV4-2
TGTGCCAGCAGCCAAGAGCGAGTACAGGGGGCGACCGAGCAGTACTTC
CASSQERVQGATEQYF
>-|TRBJ2-1|-|TRBV5-1
TGCACCAGCAGCTTGGTAGGAGGGAGACCTTCCCATGAGCAGTTCTTC
CTSSLVGGRPSHEQFF
>-|TRBJ1-1|-|TRBV7-3
TGTGCCAGCCGGATAAACAGCATGAACACTGAAGCTTTCTTT
CASRINSMNTEAFF
>TRBD2|TRBJ2-1|-|TRBV6-4
TGTGCCAGCAGTGAGCTAGCGGGCGCCTACGATGAGCAGTTCTTC
CASSELAGAYDEQFF
>-|TRBJ2-1|-|TRBV29-1
TGCAGCGTTGGTTCGGGCTCGCGGCACAATGAGCAGTTCTTC
CSVGSGSRHNEQFF
>TRBD2|TRBJ2-5|few|TRBV27
TGTGCCAGCAGTGCCCGGGGCTCAGCGGGAGAGCAGTACTTC
CASSARGSAGEQYF
>TRBD1|TRBJ1-5|-|TRBV20-1
TGCAGTGCTAGAGTCGAAGGGGGCGCAAGGAATCAGCCCCAGCATTTT
CSARVEGGARNQPQHF
>TRBD2|TRBJ2-1|-|TRBV7-2
TGTGCCAGCAGCTTAGTACTAGCGGGAGTAAGGCAGTTCTTC
CASSLVLAGVRQFF
>-|TRBJ2-1|-|TRBV20-1
TGCAGTGCTAAGGTGCCGGACTACAATGAGCAGTTCTTC
CSAKVPDYNEQFF
>-|TRBJ2-7|few|TRBV29-1
TGCAGGGCTGTCGGAAATCCGACCTACGAGCAGTACTTC
CRAVGNPTYEQYF
>TRBD2|TRBJ2-3|-|TRBV20-1
TGCAGTCTTGCGGCGGGAGGAGCCACAGATACGCAGTATTTT
CSLAAGGATDTQYF
>TRBD2|TRBJ2-4|once|TRBV9
TGTGCCAGCAGCCAGAGGGCGGGAGGGCCTAACATTCAGTACTTC
CASSQRAGGPNIQYF
>TRBD2|TRBJ2-5|once|TRBV28
TGTGCCAGCAGTTATAGCGGGAGGGCGCGAGAGACCCAGTACTTC
CASSYSGRARETQYF
>-|TRBJ1-1|-|TRBV28
TGTGCCGTCAAGGGGTCTTGGAACACTGAAGCTTTCTTT
CAVKGSWNTEAFF
>-|TRBJ2-5|-|TRBV2
TGTGCCAGTAGAACAGATCAAGAGACCCAGTACTTC
CASRTDQETQYF
>-|TRBJ2-3|-|TRBV21-1
TGTGCCAGCAGCCATATCGGGGGGACAGCGCAGTATTTT
CASSHIGGTAQYF